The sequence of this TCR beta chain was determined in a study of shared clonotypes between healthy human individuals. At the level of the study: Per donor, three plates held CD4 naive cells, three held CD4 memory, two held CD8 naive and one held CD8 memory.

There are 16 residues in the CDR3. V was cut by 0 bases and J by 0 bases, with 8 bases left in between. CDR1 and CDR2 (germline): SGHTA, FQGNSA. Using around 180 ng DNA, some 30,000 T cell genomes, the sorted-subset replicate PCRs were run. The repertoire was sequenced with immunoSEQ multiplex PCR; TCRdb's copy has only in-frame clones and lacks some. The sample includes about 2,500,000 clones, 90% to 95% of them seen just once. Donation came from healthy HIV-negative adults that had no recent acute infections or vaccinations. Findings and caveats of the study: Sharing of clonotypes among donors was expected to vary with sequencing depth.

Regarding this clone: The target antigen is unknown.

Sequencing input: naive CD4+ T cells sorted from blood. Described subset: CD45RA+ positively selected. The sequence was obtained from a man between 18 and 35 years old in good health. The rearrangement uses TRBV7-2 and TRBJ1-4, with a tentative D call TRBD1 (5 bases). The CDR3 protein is CASSLAATATNEKLFF. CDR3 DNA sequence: TGTGCCAGCAGCTTAGCCGCGACAGCAACTAATGAAAAACTGTTTTTT.